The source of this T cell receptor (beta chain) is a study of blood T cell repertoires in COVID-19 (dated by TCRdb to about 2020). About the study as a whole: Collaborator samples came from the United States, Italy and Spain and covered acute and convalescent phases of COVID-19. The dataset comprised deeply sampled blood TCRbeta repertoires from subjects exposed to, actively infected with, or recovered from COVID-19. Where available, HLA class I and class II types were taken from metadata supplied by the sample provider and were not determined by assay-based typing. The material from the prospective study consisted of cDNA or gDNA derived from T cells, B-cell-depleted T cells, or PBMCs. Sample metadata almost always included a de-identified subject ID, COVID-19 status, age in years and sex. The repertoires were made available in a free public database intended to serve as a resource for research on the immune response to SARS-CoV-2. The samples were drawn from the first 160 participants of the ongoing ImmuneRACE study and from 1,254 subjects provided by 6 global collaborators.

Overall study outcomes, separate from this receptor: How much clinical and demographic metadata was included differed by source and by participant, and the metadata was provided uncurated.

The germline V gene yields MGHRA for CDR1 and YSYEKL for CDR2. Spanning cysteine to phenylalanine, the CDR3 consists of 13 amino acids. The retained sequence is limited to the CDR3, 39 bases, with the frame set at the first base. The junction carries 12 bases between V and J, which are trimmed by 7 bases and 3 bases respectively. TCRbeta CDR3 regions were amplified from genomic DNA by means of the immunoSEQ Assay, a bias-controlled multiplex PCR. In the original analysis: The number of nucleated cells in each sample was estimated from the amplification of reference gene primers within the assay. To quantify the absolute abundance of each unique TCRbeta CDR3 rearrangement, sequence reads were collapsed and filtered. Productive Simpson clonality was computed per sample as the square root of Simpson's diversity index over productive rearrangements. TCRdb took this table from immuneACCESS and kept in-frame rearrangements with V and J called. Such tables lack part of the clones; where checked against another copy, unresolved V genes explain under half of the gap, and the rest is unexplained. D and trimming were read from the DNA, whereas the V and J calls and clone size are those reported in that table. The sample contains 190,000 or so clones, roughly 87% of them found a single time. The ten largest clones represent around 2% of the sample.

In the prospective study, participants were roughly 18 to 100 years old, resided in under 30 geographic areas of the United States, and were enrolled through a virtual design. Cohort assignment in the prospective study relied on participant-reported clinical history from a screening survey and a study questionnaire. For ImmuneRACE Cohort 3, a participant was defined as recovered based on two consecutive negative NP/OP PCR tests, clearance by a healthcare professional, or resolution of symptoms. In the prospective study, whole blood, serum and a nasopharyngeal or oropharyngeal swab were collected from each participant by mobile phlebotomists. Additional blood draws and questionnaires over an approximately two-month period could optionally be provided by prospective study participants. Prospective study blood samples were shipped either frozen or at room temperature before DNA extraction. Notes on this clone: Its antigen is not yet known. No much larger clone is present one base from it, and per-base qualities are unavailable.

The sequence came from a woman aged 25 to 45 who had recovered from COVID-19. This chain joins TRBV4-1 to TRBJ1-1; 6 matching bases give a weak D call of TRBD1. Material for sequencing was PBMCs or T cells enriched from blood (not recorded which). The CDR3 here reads CASNRGGDTEAFF. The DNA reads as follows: TGCGCCAGCAATAGAGGGGGGGACACTGAAGCTTTCTTT.